The 21 T cell receptor beta chains listed next were all sequenced from one sample in a study of PD-1 blockade in classical Hodgkin lymphoma. Profiled with immunoSEQ multiplex PCR; TCRdb holds only in-frame clones, not every one. The sample has 20,000 or so clones, about 85% seen once; the top ten hold 15% to 20%. Each and every patient relapsed after autologous stem cell transplantation, and patients got differing brentuximab vedotin exposure. Sequenced material: peripheral blood mononuclear cells (PBMCs), taken before the second cycle of nivolumab. The source of these receptors is a human donor with classical Hodgkin lymphoma.

The CDR3 coding sequence is TGTGCCAGCTCACCAGGGTACGGATACACTGAAGCTTTCTTT. Its protein product is CASSPGYGYTEAFF. J is TRBJ1-1 and V is TRBV18; the D is unclear. The CDR3 extends over 14 amino acids. Germline V gene lookup returns CDR1 KGHSH and CDR2 LQKENI. V lost 2 bases and J 3 bases, leaving 10 bases between the germline ends.

V is TRBV9 and J is TRBJ2-3; a weak D match, TRBD2 (6 bases). This CDR3 has 14 residues. Trimming pared 1 base from V and 2 bases from J, leaving 8 bases between. CDR1 is SGDLS, CDR2 YYNGEE, per germline. DNA for the CDR3: TGTGCCAGCAGCGTAAGCGGGTACACAGATACGCAGTATTTT. Protein: CASSVSGYTDTQYF.

J is TRBJ2-2 and V is TRBV6-5; the D call may be TRBD1 or TRBD2 (5 bases each). Between the trimmed V and J ends, which lost 0 bases and 5 bases, there was a span of 10 bases. Per germline, CDR1 MNHEY and CDR2 SVGAGI. The CDR3 is 15 amino acids. This CDR3 is CASSYSTGRTGELFF. CDR3 nucleotide sequence: TGTGCCAGCAGTTACTCGACGGGACGTACCGGGGAGCTGTTTTTT.

The chain uses TRBV12-5 and TRBJ2-5; D gene unclear. Germline V gives CDR1 LGHNT, CDR2 FRNRAP. There are 10 residues in the CDR3. V was clipped by 6 bases and J by 4 bases, with 3 bases between them. As DNA, the CDR3 is TGTGCTAGTGGCGGAGAGACCCAGTACTTC. Amino acids: CASGGETQYF.

The chain joins TRBV18 to TRBJ2-3; D unclear. The CDR3 totals 14 residues. CDR1 KGHSH and CDR2 LQKENI come from the germline V gene. Trimming removed 0 bases at V and 2 bases at J, with 6 bases between. The CDR3: CASSPPRATDTQYF. DNA for the CDR3: TGTGCCAGCTCACCACCACGGGCCACAGATACGCAGTATTTT.

There are a few counts of this clone. V and J are TRBV15 and TRBJ2-1, with D possibly matching TRBD2 (5 bases). The CDR3 extends over 15 amino acids. CDR1 is LNHNV and CDR2 is YYDKDF in the germline V gene (reference sequence). Trimming took off 5 bases at V and 4 bases at J, with 15 bases between the two ends. DNA for the CDR3: TGTGCCACCAGCCTTCGAGTTACGGGGTACAATGAGCAGTTCTTC. This codes for CATSLRVTGYNEQFF.

The genes are TRBV11-2 and TRBJ1-2; D remains unclear. The CDR3 covers 17 residues. CDR1 is SGHAT and CDR2 is FQNNGV in the germline V gene. V was shortened by 3 bases and J by 0 bases, with 17 bases between the two germline ends. The CDR3 DNA sequence: TGTGCCAGCAGCTTGGAATCTGGACCCTTTCCTAACTATGGCTACACCTTC. Protein sequence: CASSLESGPFPNYGYTF.

The chain joins TRBV7-9 to TRBJ2-7; tentatively, D is TRBD2 (5 bases). Germline CDR1 reads SEHNR; CDR2 reads FQNEAQ (reference sequence). The CDR3 spans 15 residues. Trimming removed 7 bases at V and 3 bases at J, with 19 bases between. The CDR3 DNA reads as TGTGCCAGCATCGGGAACTGGGCCATAGGCTACGAGCAGTACTTC. Translating gives CASIGNWAIGYEQYF. The complete variable domain, with remaining parts taken from reference TRBV7-9 and TRBJ2-7, reads DTGVSQNPRHKITKRGQNVTFRCDPISEHNRLYWYRQTLGQGPEFLTYFQNEAQLEKSRLLSDRFSAERPKGSFSTLEIQRTEQGDSAMYLCASIGNWAIGYEQYFGPGTRLTVT.

The rearrangement uses TRBV7-3 and TRBJ2-3; 7 nucleotides match TRBD1. Germline V gene lookup returns CDR1 SGHTA and CDR2 FQGTGA. V trimming: 5 bases; J trimming: 2 bases; junction bases outside the gene matches: 4. The CDR3 covers 14 residues. The CDR3 DNA follows: TGTGCCAGCAGCGCACAGGGGCCCACAGATACGCAGTATTTT. As protein: CASSAQGPTDTQYF.

The CDR3 reads CASSLANREETQYF. CDR3 DNA: TGCGCCAGCAGCTTGGCCAACAGGGAAGAGACCCAGTACTTC. The chain links TRBV5-1 to TRBJ2-5; maybe TRBD1 (6 bases). The CDR3 length is 14 residues. Between the trimmed V and J ends, which lost 0 bases and 3 bases, there was a span of 9 bases. Germline V gene sequence: CDR1 SGHRS, CDR2 YFSETQ.

The chain combines TRBV5-1 with TRBJ1-5; D ambiguous. Trimming removed 0 bases at V and 0 bases at J, with 7 bases between. The CDR3 contains 15 residues. Germline CDR1 reads SGHRS; CDR2 reads YFSETQ. This CDR3 reads CASSLDPDSNQPQHF. The CDR3 nucleotides read TGCGCCAGCAGCTTGGATCCGGATAGCAATCAGCCCCAGCATTTT. Looking up the rest from reference TRBV5-1 and TRBJ1-5 gives the full variable domain: KAGVTQTPRYLIKTRGQQVTLSCSPISGHRSVSWYQQTPGQGLQFLFEYFSETQRNKGNFPGRFSGRQFSNSRSEMNVSTLELGDSALYLCASSLDPDSNQPQHFGDGTRLSIL.

V gene TRBV5-1 combines with J gene TRBJ1-2; a weak D match, TRBD1 (6 bases). V shed 2 bases and J shed 6 bases, with 17 bases lying between them. CDR3 length: 15 amino acids. CDR1 and CDR2 (germline): SGHRS, YFSETQ. The CDR3 bases are TGCGCCAGCAGCTTAGGAGACGGGACAAGAGATGGCTACACCTTC. It yields the protein CASSLGDGTRDGYTF.

V is TRBV19 and J is TRBJ1-5; 9 bases line up with TRBD1. V shed 3 bases and J 7 bases; nucleotides not matched to a gene: 4. The germline V gene encodes CDR1 LNHDA and CDR2 SQIVND (reference sequence). CDR3 length equals 14 residues. The CDR3 DNA follows: TGTGCCAGTAGTATGGGACAGGGACGCCAGCCCCAGCATTTT. It specifies CASSMGQGRQPQHF.

The genes are TRBV15 and TRBJ1-6; 7 bases fit TRBD1. In germline, CDR1 is LNHNV, CDR2 YYDKDF (reference sequence). V shed 0 bases and J 7 bases; nucleotides not matched to a gene: 15. The CDR3 is 19 residues long. The CDR3 nucleotides read TGTGCCACCAGCAGAGATATGACAGGGTACGGGGAACGAAATTCACCCCTCCACTTT. Protein: CATSRDMTGYGERNSPLHF.

The chain joins TRBV19 to TRBJ2-1, with 7 nucleotides matching TRBD2. Germline-derived CDR1 and CDR2 are LNHDA and SQIVND (reference sequence). This CDR3 contains 15 residues. V lost 1 base to trimming and J lost 3 bases; unmatched junction nucleotides: 3. CDR3 sequence: CASSIGSGVYNEQFF. The CDR3 DNA is TGTGCCAGTAGTATAGGAAGCGGGGTCTACAATGAGCAGTTCTTC.

A few counts support this clone. The genes are TRBV19 and TRBJ1-1; D unclear. Germline loops: CDR1 LNHDA, CDR2 SQIVND (reference sequence). V lost 3 bases to trimming and J lost 1 base, with 9 bases between them. The CDR3 has 14 amino acids. The CDR3 DNA reads TGTGCCAGTAGTATCGGGTCCGGGAACACTGAAGCTTTCTTT. Protein product: CASSIGSGNTEAFF.

V gene TRBV11-2 combines with J gene TRBJ1-4; TRBD1 matches at 7 bases. This CDR3 contains 14 residues. Germline loops: CDR1 SGHAT, CDR2 FQNNGV. The junction had 3 bases not matched to a gene; V was cut back by 1 base and J by 7 bases. This CDR3 reads CASSLVDRVEKLFF. The CDR3 DNA sequence: TGTGCCAGCAGCTTAGTTGACAGGGTTGAAAAACTGTTTTTT.

This chain links TRBV28 with TRBJ1-2; no reliable D call. The CDR3 has 15 amino acids. Trimming removed 1 base from V and 0 bases from J, with 9 bases in between. Germline V lookup: CDR1 MDHEN, CDR2 SYDVKM. The CDR3 sequence: CASSLYQDANYGYTF. CDR3 nucleotides: TGTGCCAGCAGTTTATATCAGGACGCTAACTATGGCTACACCTTC.

The rearrangement joins TRBV2 to TRBJ2-2; 7 bases agree with TRBD1. Trimming took 11 bases from V and 3 from J; bases not matched to a gene: 9. CDR1 and CDR2 from the germline V gene are SNHLY and FYNNEI. The CDR3 has 14 amino acids. The CDR3 spells CAGSGTEYTGELFF. The CDR3 nucleotides read TGTGCCGGCTCCGGGACAGAGTACACCGGGGAGCTGTTTTTT.

V and J are TRBV7-2 and TRBJ2-1; D could derive from TRBD1 or TRBD2 (5 bases each). The ends were cut back, 6 bases at V and 4 bases at J, with 13 bases in the middle. Germline-derived CDR1 and CDR2 are SGHTA and FQGNSA. This CDR3 is built from 14 residues. The CDR3 DNA follows: TGTGCCAGCAGAACCGGGACCGATTACAATGAGCAGTTCTTC. Translated: CASRTGTDYNEQFF.

This clone was counted a single time. This CDR3 reads CASSLPRSTQYF. The CDR3 DNA reads as TGTGCCAGCAGCCTTCCTCGGAGTACGCAGTATTTT. The chain couples TRBV6-6 to TRBJ2-3, with D hard to call. The CDR3 covers 12 residues. Germline CDR1 reads MNHNY; CDR2 reads SVGAGI (reference sequence). V was trimmed by 6 bases and J by 8 bases, leaving 12 bases between them.